These T cell receptor beta chains were read from a single sample in a study of circulating CD8 cells and anti-PD-1 response in melanoma. TCRdb ran MiXCR on the reads and lists one entry per CDR3 protein. The sample records 760 or so distinct CDR3 sequences, 9.5% to 12% being singletons. Sample: CD8+ T cells from PBMCs, taken at baseline or after one month of anti-PD-1 therapy (not recorded which). These receptors all come from a human donor with melanoma. Each CDR3 is given with its conserved first and last residue. The D gene is left open where the match is weak. Expanded clones are given a class, and other clones once, few, many or no size at all.

d_gene: NA; v_gene: TRBV27; abundance: hyperexpanded; j_gene: TRBJ2-5; CDR3aa: CASSLRRQETQYF; CDR3nt: TGTGCCAGCAGTTTGCGTCGCCAAGAGACCCAGTACTTC
d_gene: TRBD1; v_gene: TRBV19; abundance: large; j_gene: TRBJ1-2; CDR3aa: CASNRDGQGINYGYTF; CDR3nt: TGTGCCAGTAATCGAGACGGACAGGGGATAAACTATGGCTACACCTTC
d_gene: NA; v_gene: TRBV19; abundance: medium-sized; j_gene: TRBJ2-1; CDR3aa: CASSGQGTYNEQFF; CDR3nt: TGTGCCAGTAGTGGGCAGGGCACCTACAATGAGCAGTTCTTC
d_gene: NA; v_gene: TRBV19; abundance: medium-sized; j_gene: TRBJ1-5; CDR3aa: CASSIDQTDYSNQPQHF; CDR3nt: TGTGCCAGTAGTATAGATCAGACGGATTATAGCAATCAGCCCCAGCATTTT
d_gene: NA; v_gene: TRBV3-1; abundance: few; j_gene: TRBJ2-7; CDR3aa: CASSQVVARDSYEQYF; CDR3nt: TGTGCCAGCAGCCAAGTGGTGGCGAGGGACTCCTACGAGCAGTACTTC
d_gene: NA; v_gene: TRBV7-8; abundance: medium-sized; j_gene: TRBJ1-5; CDR3aa: CASSLRGLGNQPQHF; CDR3nt: TGTGCCAGCAGCTTAAGGGGTTTGGGCAATCAGCCCCAGCATTTT
d_gene: NA; v_gene: TRBV7-2; abundance: medium-sized; j_gene: TRBJ2-6; CDR3aa: CASSLDLSGANVLTF; CDR3nt: TGTGCCAGCAGCTTAGATCTTTCCGGGGCCAACGTCCTGACTTTC
d_gene: TRBD1; v_gene: TRBV12-5; abundance: medium-sized; j_gene: TRBJ2-3; CDR3aa: CASGLVGQGPDTQYF; CDR3nt: TGTGCTAGTGGTTTGGTGGGACAGGGCCCAGATACGCAGTATTTT
d_gene: TRBD1; v_gene: TRBV19; abundance: medium-sized; j_gene: TRBJ1-1; CDR3aa: CASRQGQTEAFF; CDR3nt: TGTGCCAGTAGACAGGGACAGACTGAAGCTTTCTTT
d_gene: NA; v_gene: TRBV12-3/TRBV12-4; abundance: medium-sized; j_gene: TRBJ2-1; CDR3aa: CASTFGSGYNEQFF; CDR3nt: TGTGCCAGCACATTTGGGAGCGGATACAATGAGCAGTTCTTC
d_gene: NA; v_gene: TRBV2; abundance: medium-sized; j_gene: TRBJ2-1; CDR3aa: CASSGAQQFF; CDR3nt: TGTGCCAGCAGTGGGGCACAGCAGTTCTTC
d_gene: NA; v_gene: TRBV7-9; abundance: large; j_gene: TRBJ2-3; CDR3aa: CASSLSQSTDTQYF; CDR3nt: TGTGCCAGCAGCTTAAGTCAGTCCACAGATACGCAGTATTTT
d_gene: TRBD2; v_gene: TRBV7-2; abundance: medium-sized; j_gene: TRBJ2-7; CDR3aa: CASSPGGESSYEQYF; CDR3nt: TGTGCCAGCAGCCCCGGGGGGGAGAGCTCCTACGAGCAGTACTTC
d_gene: NA; v_gene: TRBV24-1; abundance: few; j_gene: TRBJ2-1; CDR3aa: CATSDLRGGEQFF; CDR3nt: TGTGCCACCAGTGATTTGCGGGGAGGTGAGCAGTTCTTC
d_gene: NA; v_gene: TRBV29-1; abundance: medium-sized; j_gene: TRBJ2-7; CDR3aa: CSVLGREGFYEQYF; CDR3nt: TGCAGCGTCCTGGGGCGGGAAGGTTTCTACGAGCAGTACTTC
d_gene: NA; v_gene: TRBV5-1; abundance: medium-sized; j_gene: TRBJ1-2; CDR3aa: CASSWSERTVYGYTF; CDR3nt: TGCGCCAGCAGCTGGAGTGAACGGACAGTCTATGGCTACACCTTC
d_gene: TRBD2; v_gene: TRBV9; abundance: medium-sized; j_gene: TRBJ2-7; CDR3aa: CASSISSGLSYEQYF; CDR3nt: TGTGCCAGCAGCATATCTAGCGGCCTCTCCTACGAGCAGTACTTC
d_gene: NA; v_gene: TRBV27; abundance: medium-sized; j_gene: TRBJ1-1; CDR3aa: CASSYGGKGTEAFF; CDR3nt: TGTGCCAGCAGCTATGGGGGTAAGGGCACTGAAGCTTTCTTT
d_gene: NA; v_gene: TRBV6-5; abundance: medium-sized; j_gene: TRBJ2-7; CDR3aa: CASSYSRVDEQYF; CDR3nt: TGTGCCAGCAGTTACTCGCGGGTGGACGAGCAGTACTTC
d_gene: NA; v_gene: TRBV2; abundance: NA; j_gene: TRBJ1-1; CDR3aa: CASSENMDMAPTEAFF; CDR3nt: TGTGCCAGCAGTGAAAATATGGACATGGCTCCCACTGAAGCTTTCTTT
d_gene: TRBD2; v_gene: TRBV28; abundance: NA; j_gene: TRBJ2-7; CDR3aa: CASSRRTSPYEQYF; CDR3nt: TGTGCCAGCAGTCGAAGGACTAGTCCCTACGAGCAGTACTTC
d_gene: NA; v_gene: TRBV19; abundance: few; j_gene: TRBJ2-1; CDR3aa: CASTTGRNEQFF; CDR3nt: TGTGCCAGTACCACAGGGCGCAATGAGCAGTTCTTC
d_gene: NA; v_gene: TRBV20-1; abundance: medium-sized; j_gene: TRBJ1-4; CDR3aa: CSAGLGQWGEKLFF; CDR3nt: TGCAGTGCTGGGTTGGGACAATGGGGGGAAAAACTGTTTTTT
d_gene: TRBD1; v_gene: TRBV27; abundance: medium-sized; j_gene: TRBJ2-1; CDR3aa: CASSLQTGGISNEQFF; CDR3nt: TGTGCCAGCAGTCTTCAGACAGGGGGGATTAGCAATGAGCAGTTCTTC
d_gene: NA; v_gene: TRBV11-2; abundance: large; j_gene: TRBJ2-3; CDR3aa: CASRGLGADTQYF; CDR3nt: TGTGCCAGCAGAGGGCTGGGTGCAGATACGCAGTATTTT
d_gene: NA; v_gene: TRBV30; abundance: medium-sized; j_gene: TRBJ2-1; CDR3aa: CARHSSYNEQFF; CDR3nt: TGTGCCAGACACAGCTCCTACAATGAGCAGTTCTTC
d_gene: NA; v_gene: TRBV5-4; abundance: medium-sized; j_gene: TRBJ2-7; CDR3aa: CASSLANNLVGEQYF; CDR3nt: TGTGCCAGCAGCTTGGCCAACAACCTGGTTGGGGAGCAGTACTTC
d_gene: TRBD1; v_gene: TRBV9; abundance: NA; j_gene: TRBJ2-7; CDR3aa: CASSVAWDSSYEQYF; CDR3nt: TGTGCCAGCAGCGTTGCCTGGGACAGCTCCTACGAGCAGTACTTC
d_gene: NA; v_gene: TRBV4-1; abundance: medium-sized; j_gene: TRBJ1-1; CDR3aa: CASSQSTGRGDTEAFF; CDR3nt: TGCGCCAGCAGCCAATCCACAGGGCGAGGGGACACTGAAGCTTTCTTT
d_gene: NA; v_gene: TRBV19; abundance: large; j_gene: TRBJ1-1; CDR3aa: CASSIMTEAFF; CDR3nt: TGTGCCAGTAGTATTATGACTGAAGCTTTCTTT
d_gene: NA; v_gene: TRBV7-3; abundance: few; j_gene: TRBJ2-7; CDR3aa: CASSWAGGYEQYF; CDR3nt: TGTGCCAGCAGCTGGGCAGGGGGGTACGAGCAGTACTTC